Below are 3 T cell receptor beta chains sequenced from a single sample in a study of blood T cell repertoires in COVID-19. Assay used: immunoSEQ multiplex PCR; TCRdb lists only in-frame clones, some missing. Of 120,000 or so clones in the sample, about 86% were seen once. The sequencing input was peripheral blood. The source of these receptors is a man older than 75 with active or convalescent COVID-19.

The chain links TRBV18 to TRBJ2-7, with D perhaps matching TRBD1 (6 bases). V lost 5 bases and J 2 bases, leaving 13 bases between the germline ends. CDR3 size: 14 residues. Per the germline V gene, CDR1 is KGHSH and CDR2 is LQKENI. CDR3 residues: CASSTGTTTYEQYF. Written as DNA, the CDR3 is TGTGCCAGCTCAACTGGGACAACCACCTACGAGCAGTACTTC.

The chain joins TRBV3-1 (or the pseudogene TRBV3-2) to TRBJ2-5, with D possibly TRBD2 on 7 matching bases. This CDR3 has 21 amino acids. V was pared by 7 bases and J by 5 bases, with 38 bases between. The germline V gene has CDR1 LGHDT and CDR2 YNNKEL (reference sequence). CDR3 DNA: TGTGCCAGCATACTCACCCTCACGGGCGGGTGGAGGGGGGGAGAGATGGAGACCCAGTACTTC. Translation: CASILTLTGGWRGGEMETQYF.

In its sample, this clone was seen a few times. This chain joins TRBV7-8 and TRBJ1-1; D is uncertain. This CDR3 has 14 residues. Looked up from germline, CDR1 is SGHVS and CDR2 is FQNEAQ. The V end was cut by 1 base, the J end by 1 base, with 7 bases between. The DNA of the CDR3 is TGTGCCAGCAGCTTAGGGTCAGGGAACACTGAAGCTTTCTTT. Its protein product is CASSLGSGNTEAFF.